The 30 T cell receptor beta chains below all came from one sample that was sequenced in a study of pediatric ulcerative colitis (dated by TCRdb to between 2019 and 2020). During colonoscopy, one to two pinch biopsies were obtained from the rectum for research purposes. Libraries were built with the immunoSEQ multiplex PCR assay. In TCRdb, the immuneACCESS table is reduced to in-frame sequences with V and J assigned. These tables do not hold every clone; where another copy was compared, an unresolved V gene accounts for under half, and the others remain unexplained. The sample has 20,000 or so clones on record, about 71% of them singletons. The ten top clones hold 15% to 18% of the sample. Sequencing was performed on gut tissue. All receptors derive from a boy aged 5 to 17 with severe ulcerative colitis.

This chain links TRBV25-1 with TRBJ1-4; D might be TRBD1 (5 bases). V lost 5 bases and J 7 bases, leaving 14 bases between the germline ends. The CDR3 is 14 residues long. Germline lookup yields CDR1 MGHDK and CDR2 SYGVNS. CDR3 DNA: TGTGCCAGCAGTCCTCGGACAAGTCCTGAAAAACTGTTTTTT. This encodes CASSPRTSPEKLFF.

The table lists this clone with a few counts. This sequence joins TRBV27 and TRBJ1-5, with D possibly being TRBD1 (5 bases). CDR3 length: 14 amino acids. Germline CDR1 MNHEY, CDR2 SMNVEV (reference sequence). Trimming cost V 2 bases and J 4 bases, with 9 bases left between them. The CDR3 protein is CASSLGADNQPQHF. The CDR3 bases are TGTGCCAGCAGTTTAGGGGCAGATAATCAGCCCCAGCATTTT.

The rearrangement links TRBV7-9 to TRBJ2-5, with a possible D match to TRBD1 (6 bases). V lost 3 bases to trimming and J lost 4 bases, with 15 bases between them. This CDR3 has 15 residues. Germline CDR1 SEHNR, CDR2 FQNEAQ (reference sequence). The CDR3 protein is CASSFPGVLRETQYF. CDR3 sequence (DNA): TGTGCCAGCAGCTTTCCAGGGGTGCTTAGAGAGACCCAGTACTTC.

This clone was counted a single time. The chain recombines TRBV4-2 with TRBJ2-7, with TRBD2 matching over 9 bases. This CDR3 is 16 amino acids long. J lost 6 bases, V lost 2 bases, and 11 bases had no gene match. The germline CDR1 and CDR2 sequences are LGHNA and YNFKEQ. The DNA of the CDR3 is TGTGCCAGCAGCCAATACCTTATGCGGGGGGGCGTCGAGCAGTACTTC. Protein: CASSQYLMRGGVEQYF.

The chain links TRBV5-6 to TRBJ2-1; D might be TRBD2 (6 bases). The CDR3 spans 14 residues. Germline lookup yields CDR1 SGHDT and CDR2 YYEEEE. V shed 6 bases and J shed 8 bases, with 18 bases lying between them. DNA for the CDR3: TGTGCCAGCAACGACCTGGGGGGTCAGGATGAGCAGTTCTTC. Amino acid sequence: CASNDLGGQDEQFF.

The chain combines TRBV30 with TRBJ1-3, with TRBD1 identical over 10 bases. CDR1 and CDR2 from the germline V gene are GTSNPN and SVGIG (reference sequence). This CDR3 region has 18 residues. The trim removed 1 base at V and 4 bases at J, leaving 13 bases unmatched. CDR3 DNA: TGTGCCTGGAGTGACTGGGCCGGGACAGGGGTGCGGGGAAACACCATATATTTT. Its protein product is CAWSDWAGTGVRGNTIYF.

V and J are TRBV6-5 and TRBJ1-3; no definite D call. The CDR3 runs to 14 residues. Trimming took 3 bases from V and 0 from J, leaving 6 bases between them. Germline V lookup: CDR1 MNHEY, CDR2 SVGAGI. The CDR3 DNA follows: TGTGCCAGCAGTTATCGTTTCTCTGGAAACACCATATATTTT. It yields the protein CASSYRFSGNTIYF.

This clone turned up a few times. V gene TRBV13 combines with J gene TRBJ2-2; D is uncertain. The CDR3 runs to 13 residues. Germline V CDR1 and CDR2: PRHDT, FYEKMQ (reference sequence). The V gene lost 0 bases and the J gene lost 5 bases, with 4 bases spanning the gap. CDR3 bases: TGTGCCAGCAGCTTAGGCCTGACCGGGGAGCTGTTTTTT. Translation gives CASSLGLTGELFF.

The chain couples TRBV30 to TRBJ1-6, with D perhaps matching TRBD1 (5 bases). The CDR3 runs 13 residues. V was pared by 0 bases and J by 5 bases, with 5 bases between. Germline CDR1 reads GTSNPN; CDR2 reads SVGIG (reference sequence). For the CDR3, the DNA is TGTGCCTGGAGTGTGGGGGATAATTCACCCCTCCACTTT. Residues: CAWSVGDNSPLHF.

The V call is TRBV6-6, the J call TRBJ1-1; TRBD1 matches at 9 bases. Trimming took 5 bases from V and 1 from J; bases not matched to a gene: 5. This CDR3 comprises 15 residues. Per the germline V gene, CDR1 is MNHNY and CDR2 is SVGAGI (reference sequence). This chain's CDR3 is CASSPGDRANTEAFF. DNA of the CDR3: TGTGCCAGCAGTCCGGGGGACAGGGCGAACACTGAAGCTTTCTTT.

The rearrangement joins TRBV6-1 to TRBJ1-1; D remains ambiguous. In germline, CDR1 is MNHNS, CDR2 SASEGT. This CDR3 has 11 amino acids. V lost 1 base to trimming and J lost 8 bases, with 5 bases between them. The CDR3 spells CASSEGPEAFF. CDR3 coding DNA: TGTGCCAGCAGTGAAGGACCCGAAGCTTTCTTT.

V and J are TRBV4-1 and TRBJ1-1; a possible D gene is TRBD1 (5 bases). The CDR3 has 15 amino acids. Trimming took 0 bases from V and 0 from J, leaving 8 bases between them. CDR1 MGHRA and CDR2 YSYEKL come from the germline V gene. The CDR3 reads CASSQERGVNTEAFF. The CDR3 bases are TGCGCCAGCAGCCAAGAGAGAGGGGTGAACACTGAAGCTTTCTTT.

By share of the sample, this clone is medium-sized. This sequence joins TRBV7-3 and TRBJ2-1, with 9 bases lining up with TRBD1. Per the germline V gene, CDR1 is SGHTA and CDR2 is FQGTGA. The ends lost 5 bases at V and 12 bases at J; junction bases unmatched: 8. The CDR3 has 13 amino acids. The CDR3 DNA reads TGTGCCAGCAGCACGGACAGGGGACGTGCGCAGTTCTTC. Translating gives CASSTDRGRAQFF. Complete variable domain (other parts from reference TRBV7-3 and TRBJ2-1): GAGVSQTPSNKVTEKGKYVELRCDPISGHTALYWYRQSLGQGPEFLIYFQGTGAADDSGLPNDRFFAVRPEGSVSTLKIQRTERGDSAVYLCASSTDRGRAQFFGPGTRLTVL.

The DNA for the CDR3 is TGTGCCAGCAGTGAAGTAGGTGCCGGGGAGCTGTTTTTT. Translating gives CASSEVGAGELFF. V gene TRBV6-1 combines with J gene TRBJ2-2; the D is unclear. This CDR3 has 13 residues. The germline gives CDR1 MNHNS, CDR2 SASEGT. Trimming took off 1 base at V and 6 bases at J, with 6 bases between the two ends.

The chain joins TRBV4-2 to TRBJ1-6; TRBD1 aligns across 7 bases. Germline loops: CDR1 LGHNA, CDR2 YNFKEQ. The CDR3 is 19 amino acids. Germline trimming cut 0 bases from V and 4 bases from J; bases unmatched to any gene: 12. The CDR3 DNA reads TGTGCCAGCAGCCAAGATCAAAACGATGGGACAGCGTATAATTCACCCCTCCACTTT. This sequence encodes CASSQDQNDGTAYNSPLHF.

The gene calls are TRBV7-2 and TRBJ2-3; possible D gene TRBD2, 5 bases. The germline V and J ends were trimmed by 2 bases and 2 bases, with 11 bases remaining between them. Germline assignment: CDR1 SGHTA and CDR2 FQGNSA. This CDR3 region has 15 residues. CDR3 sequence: CASSLRNGNTDTQYF. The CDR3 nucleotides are TGTGCCAGCAGCTTACGGAACGGGAACACAGATACGCAGTATTTT.

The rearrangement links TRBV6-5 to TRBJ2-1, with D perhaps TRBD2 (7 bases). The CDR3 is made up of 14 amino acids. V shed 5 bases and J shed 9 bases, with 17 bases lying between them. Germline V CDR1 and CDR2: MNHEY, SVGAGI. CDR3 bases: TGTGCCAGCAGTCCACTCGGGGGGCAGGGTGAGCAGTTCTTC. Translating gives CASSPLGGQGEQFF.

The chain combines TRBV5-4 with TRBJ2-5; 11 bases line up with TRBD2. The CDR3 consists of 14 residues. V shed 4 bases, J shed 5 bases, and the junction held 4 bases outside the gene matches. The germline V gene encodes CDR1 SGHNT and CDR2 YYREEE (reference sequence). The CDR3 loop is CASSEGLAAETQYF. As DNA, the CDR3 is TGTGCCAGCAGCGAGGGACTAGCGGCGGAGACCCAGTACTTC.

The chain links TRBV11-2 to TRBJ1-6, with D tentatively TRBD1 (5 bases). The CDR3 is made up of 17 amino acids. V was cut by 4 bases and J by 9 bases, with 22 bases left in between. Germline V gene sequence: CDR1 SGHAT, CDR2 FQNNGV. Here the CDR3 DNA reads TGTGCCAGCAGCTCACTAACTCAGGGTACAGTAGGTTCACCCCTCCACTTT. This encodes CASSSLTQGTVGSPLHF.

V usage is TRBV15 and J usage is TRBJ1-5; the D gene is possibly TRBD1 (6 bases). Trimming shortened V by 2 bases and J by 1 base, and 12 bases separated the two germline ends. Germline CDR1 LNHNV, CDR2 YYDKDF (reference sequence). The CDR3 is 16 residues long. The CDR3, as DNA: TGTGCCACCAGCAGATCCCGAACAGGGAGCAATCAGCCCCAGCATTTT. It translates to CATSRSRTGSNQPQHF. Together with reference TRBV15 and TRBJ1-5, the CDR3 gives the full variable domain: DAMVIQNPRYQVTQFGKPVTLSCSQTLNHNVMYWYQQKSSQAPKLLFHYYDKDFNNEADTPDNFQSRRPNTSFCFLDIRSPGLGDTAMYLCATSRSRTGSNQPQHFGDGTRLSIL.

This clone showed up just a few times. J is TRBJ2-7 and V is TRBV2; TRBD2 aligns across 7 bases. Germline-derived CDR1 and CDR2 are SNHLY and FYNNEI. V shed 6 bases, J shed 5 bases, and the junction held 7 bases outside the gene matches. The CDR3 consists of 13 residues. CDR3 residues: CASRRAGAHEQYF. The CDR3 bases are TGTGCCAGCAGAAGGGCGGGAGCCCACGAGCAGTACTTC.

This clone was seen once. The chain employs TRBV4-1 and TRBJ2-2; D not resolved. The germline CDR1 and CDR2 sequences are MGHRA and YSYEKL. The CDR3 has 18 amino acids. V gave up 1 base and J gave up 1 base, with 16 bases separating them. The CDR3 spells CASSQVPYALENTGELFF. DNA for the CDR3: TGCGCCAGCAGCCAAGTGCCGTATGCTCTCGAGAACACCGGGGAGCTGTTTTTT.

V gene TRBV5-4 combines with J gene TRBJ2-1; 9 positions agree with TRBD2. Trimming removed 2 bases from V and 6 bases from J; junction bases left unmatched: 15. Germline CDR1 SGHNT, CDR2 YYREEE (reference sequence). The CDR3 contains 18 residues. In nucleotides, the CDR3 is TGTGCCAGCAGCTTTCCCCCCGGGGTAGCGGGGGAATTCAATGAGCAGTTCTTC. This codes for CASSFPPGVAGEFNEQFF. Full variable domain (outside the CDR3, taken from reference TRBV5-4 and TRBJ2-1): ETGVTQSPTHLIKTRGQQVTLRCSSQSGHNTVSWYQQALGQGPQFIFQYYREEENGRGNFPPRFSGLQFPNYSSELNVNALELDDSALYLCASSFPPGVAGEFNEQFFGPGTRLTVL.

CDR3 sequence: CASTWGGAYEQYF. The CDR3 bases are TGTGCCAGCACCTGGGGGGGGGCCTACGAGCAGTACTTC. This chain connects TRBV6-1 to TRBJ2-7; 7 positions match TRBD2. This CDR3 contains 13 residues. Germline V CDR1 and CDR2: MNHNS, SASEGT. Trimming at V came to 7 bases and at J to 2 bases, leaving 5 bases not matched to a gene.

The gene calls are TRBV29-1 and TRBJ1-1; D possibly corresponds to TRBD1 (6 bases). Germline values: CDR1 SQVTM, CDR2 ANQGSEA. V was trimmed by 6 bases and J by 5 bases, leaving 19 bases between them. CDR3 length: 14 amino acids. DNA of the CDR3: TGCAGCGTAGCCGCGTACAGGAGGGGGACTGAAGCTTTCTTT. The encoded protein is CSVAAYRRGTEAFF.

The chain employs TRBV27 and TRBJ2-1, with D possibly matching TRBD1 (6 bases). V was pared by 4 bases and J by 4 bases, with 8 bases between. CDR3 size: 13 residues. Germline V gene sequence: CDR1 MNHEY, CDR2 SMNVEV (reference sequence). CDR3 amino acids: CASSYGQYNEQFF. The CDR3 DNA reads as TGTGCCAGCAGTTATGGACAGTACAATGAGCAGTTCTTC.

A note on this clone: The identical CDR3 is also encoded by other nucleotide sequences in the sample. CDR3 sequence (DNA): TGTGCCAGCAGGAGACCGGGACAGGGAACCTACGAGCAGTACTTC. Its protein product is CASRRPGQGTYEQYF. The V gene is TRBV6-1, the J gene TRBJ2-7; TRBD1 agrees at 9 bases. Germline CDR1 reads MNHNS; CDR2 reads SASEGT. CDR3 length: 15 amino acids. V gave up 6 bases and J gave up 2 bases; unmatched junction bases: 8.

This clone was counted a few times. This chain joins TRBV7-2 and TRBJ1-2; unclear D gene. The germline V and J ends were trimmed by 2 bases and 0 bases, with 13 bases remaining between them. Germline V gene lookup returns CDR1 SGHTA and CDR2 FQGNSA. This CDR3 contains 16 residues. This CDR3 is CASSLSGGVTNYGYTF. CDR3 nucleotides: TGTGCCAGCAGCTTAAGTGGCGGCGTTACTAACTATGGCTACACCTTC.

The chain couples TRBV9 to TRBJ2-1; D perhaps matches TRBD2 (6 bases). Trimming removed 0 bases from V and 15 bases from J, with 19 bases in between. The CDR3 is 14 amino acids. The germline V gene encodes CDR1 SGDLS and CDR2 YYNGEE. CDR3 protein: CASSVEGTLSGRFF. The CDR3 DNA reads TGTGCCAGCAGCGTAGAGGGGACTCTAAGCGGACGGTTCTTC.

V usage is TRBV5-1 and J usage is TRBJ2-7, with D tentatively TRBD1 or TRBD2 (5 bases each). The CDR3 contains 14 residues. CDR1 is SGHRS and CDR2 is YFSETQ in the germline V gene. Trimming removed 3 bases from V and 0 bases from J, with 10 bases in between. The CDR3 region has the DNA TGCGCCAGCAGCTGGGACGTAAGCTCCTACGAGCAGTACTTC. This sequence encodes CASSWDVSSYEQYF.